The table lists the clone carrying this TCR beta chain with many counts. This specimen comes from a study of blood T cells in healthy people across ages. Healthy Russian Caucasian donors spanned ages about 6 to 100 years. About 9.9 milliliters of peripheral blood were drawn from each donor. Each sample used at least 6 million PBMCs. Germline-derived CDR1 and CDR2 are SGHRS and YFSETQ. Trimming at V came to 5 bases and at J to 11 bases, leaving 9 bases not matched to a gene. The CDR3 runs 12 residues. Sample-barcoded 5' priming and a J-beta primer mix drove a second PCR of roughly 6 to 12 cycles. TCRdb re-analysed the 5' RACE reads in MiXCR, keeping a single row per CDR3 protein. The data contain 800,000 to 950,000 distinct CDR3 sequences, around 29% of them seen just once; the ten biggest clones take up 10%. These same data were also listed under a study on T cells of mothers and their children.

What was sequenced was blood. This TCR came from a woman aged 35 to 49 in good health. V gene TRBV5-1 combines with J gene TRBJ1-1; 7 bases fit TRBD1. This CDR3 reads CASRLQGDVAFF. CDR3 bases: TGCGCCAGCAGACTTCAGGGGGATGTGGCTTTCTTT.